Below, 24 T cell receptor beta chains from the same sample are listed, as sequenced in a study of blood T cell repertoires in COVID-19. Repertoires were generated with immunoSEQ multiplex PCR, while TCRdb's copy carries only in-frame clones and drops some. The sample has under 300,000 clones; around 90% are singletons. The source material was peripheral blood. All receptors come from a woman in her 40s who had recovered from COVID-19.

The J gene is TRBJ2-7, the V gene TRBV12-2; the D call of TRBD2 is as the table states it, not checked on the DNA. TRBV12-2 is labeled a pseudogene. CDR3 length: 16 residues. The CDR3 region is CASRYSIGRRRNEQYF. The CDR3 DNA reads as TGTGCAAGTCGCTATTCAATAGGACGGCGGAGGAACGAGCAGTACTTC.

The chain combines TRBV11-2 with TRBJ1-3; a weak D match, TRBD1 (6 bases). The germline gives CDR1 SGHAT, CDR2 FQNNGV. Trimming took off 5 bases at V and 0 bases at J, with 11 bases between the two ends. The CDR3 totals 15 residues. The CDR3 DNA reads as TGTGCCAGCAGCCTCGACAGGAGCTCTGGAAACACCATATATTTT. Protein product: CASSLDRSSGNTIYF.

This rearrangement joins TRBV19 to TRBJ1-5, with 7 bases fitting TRBD1. Germline assignment: CDR1 LNHDA and CDR2 SQIVND (reference sequence). The J segment lost 6 bases and the V segment lost 5 bases, leaving 4 bases of the junction unmatched. This CDR3 has 13 residues. The CDR3 spells CASSRQGGQPQHF. Here the CDR3 DNA reads TGTGCCAGTAGTCGACAGGGCGGTCAGCCCCAGCATTTT. The full variable domain, completed using reference TRBV19 and TRBJ1-5, is DGGITQSPKYLFRKEGQNVTLSCEQNLNHDAMYWYRQDPGQGLRLIYYSQIVNDFQKGDIAEGYSVSREKKESFPLTVTSAQKNPTAFYLCASSRQGGQPQHFGDGTRLSIL.

The V and J genes are TRBV28 and TRBJ2-7, with TRBD1 identical over 10 bases. V trimming: 4 bases; J trimming: 1 base; junction bases outside the gene matches: 7. Germline CDR1 MDHEN, CDR2 SYDVKM. The CDR3 has 16 amino acids. Here the CDR3 reads CASSSRPGQGSYEQYF. CDR3 DNA sequence: TGTGCCAGCAGTTCCAGACCGGGACAGGGGTCCTACGAGCAGTACTTC.

The rearrangement uses TRBV2 and TRBJ1-2, with D hard to call. CDR3 length equals 11 residues. The germline V gene encodes CDR1 SNHLY and CDR2 FYNNEI. V was cut by 6 bases and J by 8 bases, with 10 bases left in between. As DNA, the CDR3 is TGTGCCAGCAGGGTAGACTGGGGCTACACCTTC. Residues: CASRVDWGYTF.

A single count supports this clone. The chain recombines TRBV19 with TRBJ1-2; D possibly corresponds to TRBD1 (5 bases). V shed 8 bases and J shed 2 bases, with 15 bases lying between them. Per germline, CDR1 LNHDA and CDR2 SQIVND (reference sequence). The CDR3 contains 14 residues. DNA of the CDR3: TGTGCCAGTCGACTCACGGGGGGGAACTATGGCTACACCTTC. Amino acid sequence: CASRLTGGNYGYTF.

The J gene is TRBJ2-1, the V gene TRBV27; 10 positions match TRBD2. Germline lookup yields CDR1 MNHEY and CDR2 SMNVEV (reference sequence). This CDR3 has 14 residues. The ends lost 8 bases at V and 15 bases at J; junction bases unmatched: 16. The CDR3 DNA is TGTGCCAGCTTTGGGGGGGACAGCGGGAGGGCCCGGTTCTTC. Encoded protein: CASFGGDSGRARFF.

The V and J genes are TRBV4-2 and TRBJ1-2, with 7 bases aligning to TRBD1. CDR1 is LGHNA, CDR2 YNFKEQ, per germline. The CDR3 contains 19 residues. The V gene end was trimmed by 0 bases and the J gene end by 4 bases; junction bases not matched to a gene: 17. The CDR3 loop is CASSQENTGVGIITYGYTF. The DNA for the CDR3 is TGTGCCAGCAGCCAAGAAAATACAGGGGTGGGAATCATTACCTATGGCTACACCTTC.

The gene calls are TRBV30 and TRBJ2-7, with D perhaps matching TRBD2 (7 bases). This CDR3 contains 15 residues. The V gene's germline CDR1 is GTSNPN and CDR2 SVGIG (reference sequence). Between the trimmed V and J ends, which lost 1 base and 1 base, there was a span of 14 bases. The CDR3 protein is CAWSGWGGQSYEQYF. Here the CDR3 DNA reads TGTGCCTGGAGTGGGTGGGGGGGGCAATCCTACGAGCAGTACTTC.

The gene calls are TRBV7-2 and TRBJ2-7; 7 nucleotides line up with TRBD1. In germline, CDR1 is SGHTA, CDR2 FQGNSA. The CDR3 sequence is 14 residues long. Trimming cost V 4 bases and J 1 base; bases outside gene matches: 4. CDR3 loop: CASSSGGVSYEQYF. In DNA form, the CDR3 reads TGTGCCAGCAGCTCAGGGGGAGTATCCTACGAGCAGTACTTC.

This chain joins TRBV27 and TRBJ1-2; no clear D. The germline CDR1 and CDR2 sequences are MNHEY and SMNVEV (reference sequence). CDR3 length equals 14 residues. Deletions cut 2 bases from V and 3 bases from J, with 10 bases between. The CDR3 protein is CASSLRSTYYGYTF. The CDR3 DNA sequence: TGTGCCAGCAGTTTACGGTCGACTTACTATGGCTACACCTTC.

The chain joins TRBV7-9 to TRBJ1-3, with 7 bases aligning to TRBD1. CDR3 length equals 13 residues. The junction had 5 bases not matched to a gene; V was cut back by 5 bases and J by 7 bases. CDR1 is SEHNR, CDR2 FQNEAQ, per germline (reference sequence). Here the CDR3 reads CASSGQVYNTIYF. CDR3 nucleotide sequence: TGTGCCAGCAGCGGACAGGTCTATAACACCATATATTTT.

V and J are TRBV30 and TRBJ2-3; 9 bases fit TRBD2. V lost 2 bases and J lost 1; bases outside the gene matches: 13. Germline V gene lookup returns CDR1 GTSNPN and CDR2 SVGIG (reference sequence). CDR3 size: 18 residues. The CDR3 here is CAWSQSGTSMSGTDTQYF. For the CDR3, the DNA is TGTGCCTGGAGTCAGTCCGGGACTAGCATGAGTGGCACAGATACGCAGTATTTT.

The gene calls are TRBV28 and TRBJ2-7; unclear D gene. Trimming shortened V by 6 bases and J by 2 bases, and 14 bases separated the two germline ends. This CDR3 contains 14 residues. Germline assignment: CDR1 MDHEN and CDR2 SYDVKM. CDR3 DNA sequence: TGTGCCAGCAGCACAGTGATTGTTACCTACGAGCAGTACTTC. Protein sequence: CASSTVIVTYEQYF.

The J gene is TRBJ1-1, the V gene TRBV19; 9 positions match TRBD1. The length of the CDR3 is 15 residues. The germline V gene has CDR1 LNHDA and CDR2 SQIVND (reference sequence). The V and J ends lost 7 bases and 0 bases, in that order; junction bases with no gene match: 6. The CDR3 loop reads CASTRTGALNTEAFF. Here the CDR3 DNA reads TGTGCCAGTACCAGGACAGGGGCTTTGAACACTGAAGCTTTCTTT.

The J gene is TRBJ2-1, the V gene TRBV21-1; TRBD1, the D gene given by the table, was not confirmed from the DNA. TRBV21-1 is described as a pseudogene. This CDR3 has 14 amino acids. CDR3 sequence (DNA): TGTGCCAGCAGCAAATCGGCAGGGGAGAATGAGCAGTTCTTC. Translation: CASSKSAGENEQFF.

This clone appeared once. This chain connects TRBV27 to TRBJ2-2, with unresolved D. V was clipped by 2 bases and J by 4 bases, with 5 bases between them. This CDR3 has 13 amino acids. The germline CDR1 and CDR2 sequences are MNHEY and SMNVEV (reference sequence). This chain's CDR3 is CASSLLPTGELFF. The CDR3 nucleotides read TGTGCCAGCAGTTTACTTCCCACCGGGGAGCTGTTTTTT.

The V and J genes are TRBV18 and TRBJ1-1; possible D gene TRBD1, 5 bases. Germline-derived CDR1 and CDR2 are KGHSH and LQKENI. CDR3 length: 14 amino acids. The V and J ends lost 2 bases and 1 base respectively, with 8 bases between them. CDR3 amino acids: CASSPGHQNTEAFF. The CDR3 DNA reads as TGTGCCAGCTCACCAGGACACCAGAACACTGAAGCTTTCTTT.

The chain uses TRBV19 and TRBJ1-6, with 7 bases matching TRBD1. Trimming cost V 7 bases and J 5 bases; bases outside gene matches: 14. The CDR3 extends over 17 amino acids. Germline CDR1 is LNHDA and CDR2 is SQIVND (reference sequence). CDR3 nucleotides: TGTGCCAGTACCGATCGGGGACAGAACTTCAATAATTCACCCCTCCACTTT. Amino acids: CASTDRGQNFNNSPLHF.

Note on this clone: Its ends do not fully match the called genes, so a read error is possible. The chain links TRBV20-1 to TRBJ1-4; possibly TRBD1 for D (6 bases). CDR1 DFQATT and CDR2 SNEGSKA come from the germline V gene (reference sequence). The CDR3 covers 14 residues. In nucleotides, the CDR3 is TGCAGTGCTAGTTACAGGGATGGGAATGGAAAACTGTTTTTT. It encodes CSASYRDGNGKLFF.

The chain carries TRBV18 and TRBJ2-6, with 9 bases matching TRBD2. Trimming at V came to 0 bases and at J to 0 bases, leaving 3 bases not matched to a gene. From germline, CDR1 is KGHSH and CDR2 LQKENI. The CDR3 is 18 amino acids. This CDR3 is CASSPPASGASGANVLTF. The CDR3 nucleotides read TGTGCCAGCTCACCACCGGCTAGCGGGGCCTCTGGGGCCAACGTCCTGACTTTC.

The chain recombines TRBV7-8 with TRBJ1-1, with TRBD1 as a possible D gene (6 bases). Trimming took off 5 bases at V and 4 bases at J, with 14 bases between the two ends. Germline V gene data show CDR1 as SGHVS and CDR2 as FQNEAQ. CDR3 length: 14 amino acids. The CDR3: CASSLLVGATEAFF. The CDR3 DNA is TGTGCCAGCAGCCTCCTTGTGGGGGCCACTGAAGCTTTCTTT. The whole variable domain, filled in from reference TRBV7-8 and TRBJ1-1, reads GAGVSQSPRYKVAKRGQDVALRCDPISGHVSLFWYQQALGQGPEFLTYFQNEAQLDKSGLPSDRFFAERPEGSVSTLKIQRTQQEDSAVYLCASSLLVGATEAFFGQGTRLTVV.

The CDR3 nucleotides are TGTGCCAGCAGCTTGGGCGGGAGGGGGTACAATGAGCAGTTCTTC. Translating it yields CASSLGGRGYNEQFF. The chain has TRBV5-5 and TRBJ2-1; 9 nucleotides line up with TRBD2. V dropped 0 bases and J dropped 4; count of bases not matched to a gene: 2. Germline V lookup: CDR1 SGHKS, CDR2 YYEKEE (reference sequence). CDR3 size: 15 residues.

This clone was picked up many times. The chain uses TRBV19 and TRBJ2-1; weak D call: TRBD1 (6 bases). Trimming took 4 bases from V and 4 from J, leaving 17 bases between them. This CDR3 comprises 16 residues. CDR1 and CDR2 from the germline V gene are LNHDA and SQIVND (reference sequence). CDR3 coding DNA: TGTGCCAGTAGTACGGGACACTCACCCCCTTACAATGAGCAGTTCTTC. Its translation is CASSTGHSPPYNEQFF.